Below, 32 T cell receptor beta chains from the same sample are listed, as sequenced in a study of cytomegalovirus exposure and HLA in healthy donors. PCR primers comprised 60 Vbeta and 13 Jbeta primers. Some clones are missing from TCRdb's copy, which holds only in-frame ones; the method was immunoSEQ multiplex PCR. The sample shows approximately 90,000 clones, 77% of them seen only once. The sequenced sample was PBMCs. All receptors derive from a young man in good health and CMV-seronegative.

This clone was seen only a few times. The rearrangement joins TRBV7-8 to TRBJ2-5; maybe TRBD1 (6 bases). CDR1 is SGHVS, CDR2 FQNEAQ, per germline. The CDR3 has 16 amino acids. With 2 bases removed from V and 2 bases from J, the gap between germline ends came to 15 bases. This CDR3 is CASSLTPIGQQETQYF. The CDR3 nucleotides read TGTGCCAGCAGCTTAACCCCCATCGGACAGCAAGAGACCCAGTACTTC.

This rearrangement joins TRBV7-2 to TRBJ1-1; 8 nucleotides match TRBD1. Trimming at V came to 5 bases and at J to 0 bases, leaving 11 bases not matched to a gene. The CDR3 contains 17 residues. The germline CDR1 and CDR2 sequences are SGHTA and FQGNSA. The CDR3 nucleotides read TGTGCCAGCAGCCCCGGACAGGGTAATGCAATGAACACTGAAGCTTTCTTT. It is translated as CASSPGQGNAMNTEAFF.

The chain recombines TRBV28 with TRBJ2-3; 7 nucleotides align to TRBD1. Losses at the gene ends were 6 bases for V and 2 bases for J; bases not matched to a gene: 11. The CDR3 has 16 amino acids. CDR1 MDHEN and CDR2 SYDVKM come from the germline V gene. Written as DNA, the CDR3 is TGTGCCAGCAGCCCTCGAAGGGGACAGAACACAGATACGCAGTATTTT. This encodes CASSPRRGQNTDTQYF.

J is TRBJ2-7 and V is TRBV5-1; 10 nucleotides match TRBD1. CDR1 is SGHRS, CDR2 YFSETQ, per germline. J was trimmed by 1 base and V by 3 bases; bases with no gene match: 7. CDR3 size: 16 residues. The CDR3 reads CASSSPGQGTSYEQYF. DNA for the CDR3: TGCGCCAGCAGCTCCCCGGGACAGGGGACGTCCTACGAGCAGTACTTC.

The J gene is TRBJ2-7, the V gene TRBV2; the D is unclear. The CDR3 is 16 amino acids. CDR1 and CDR2 from the germline V gene are SNHLY and FYNNEI. The germline V and J ends were trimmed by 1 base and 2 bases, with 15 bases remaining between them. The CDR3 sequence is CASSEGARTLAYEQYF. CDR3 sequence (DNA): TGTGCCAGCAGTGAAGGAGCGCGAACTCTCGCCTACGAGCAGTACTTC. The full variable domain, rest sourced from reference TRBV2 and TRBJ2-7, is EPEVTQTPSHQVTQMGQEVILRCVPISNHLYFYWYRQILGQKVEFLVSFYNNEISEKSEIFDDQFSVERPDGSNFTLKIRSTKLEDSAMYFCASSEGARTLAYEQYFGPGTRLTVT.

The chain uses TRBV15 and TRBJ2-2; maybe TRBD2 (7 bases). V was clipped by 0 bases and J by 4 bases, with 12 bases between them. Germline-derived CDR1 and CDR2 are LNHNV and YYDKDF (reference sequence). The CDR3 runs 16 residues. Written as DNA, the CDR3 is TGTGCCACCAGCAGAGACCCGGGGGGCCCCACCGGGGAGCTGTTTTTT. It is translated as CATSRDPGGPTGELFF.

This chain uses TRBV19 with TRBJ2-7; D is possibly TRBD1 (5 bases). There are 13 residues in the CDR3. V shed 8 bases and J shed 5 bases, with 16 bases lying between them. Germline loops: CDR1 LNHDA, CDR2 SQIVND (reference sequence). The CDR3 DNA is TGTGCCAGTGGAAGGTCATGGGGCCACGAGCAGTACTTC. It codes for CASGRSWGHEQYF.

The genes are TRBV5-1 and TRBJ1-2, with D perhaps TRBD1 (6 bases). The CDR3 has 15 amino acids. Trimming took off 0 bases at V and 3 bases at J, with 12 bases between the two ends. CDR1 is SGHRS, CDR2 YFSETQ, per germline. CDR3 in DNA: TGCGCCAGCAGCTTGGGGGGGGGCGCGGACTATGGCTACACCTTC. Its translation is CASSLGGGADYGYTF.

V gene TRBV4-1 combines with J gene TRBJ2-3, with D perhaps matching TRBD2 (6 bases). The V gene lost 1 base and the J gene lost 3 bases, with 17 bases spanning the gap. CDR3 size: 17 residues. Germline V gene lookup returns CDR1 MGHRA and CDR2 YSYEKL. The CDR3 here is CASSQGAGFAETDTQYF. In nucleotides, the CDR3 is TGCGCCAGCAGCCAAGGGGCGGGGTTTGCGGAGACAGATACGCAGTATTTT.

This clone has just a few counts. CDR3 nucleotides: TGTGCCTGGGGGGGGAGGCCCAGCTCCTACAATGAGCAGTTCTTC. Amino acids: CAWGGRPSSYNEQFF. This chain links TRBV5-4 with TRBJ2-1; 7 bases are shared with TRBD2. Germline V gene data show CDR1 as SGHNT and CDR2 as YYREEE (reference sequence). The junction had 10 bases not matched to a gene; V was cut back by 10 bases and J by 0 bases. This CDR3 is built from 15 residues.

This chain links TRBV6-6 with TRBJ2-7, with a possible D match to TRBD1 (6 bases). This CDR3 comprises 14 residues. Germline V CDR1 and CDR2: MNHNY, SVGAGI (reference sequence). V lost 0 bases to trimming and J lost 2 bases, with 8 bases between them. The CDR3 protein is CASSYSRGTYEQYF. CDR3 sequence (DNA): TGTGCCAGCAGTTACTCCAGGGGCACCTACGAGCAGTACTTC.

V is TRBV4-3 and J is TRBJ1-2; the D gene is possibly TRBD1 (6 bases). The CDR3 runs to 16 residues. The ends were cut back, 3 bases at V and 0 bases at J, with 14 bases in the middle. The germline V gene encodes CDR1 LGHNA and CDR2 YSLEER. CDR3 amino acids: CASSQVDSTSNYGYTF. The CDR3 DNA is TGCGCCAGCAGCCAGGTGGACAGTACTTCTAACTATGGCTACACCTTC.

This clone was counted a single time. In nucleotides, the CDR3 is TGTGCCAGCAGCCCTAGCGGACTGGTCTACGAGCAGTACTTC. This sequence encodes CASSPSGLVYEQYF. V usage is TRBV13 and J usage is TRBJ2-7, with 7 bases that match TRBD2. With V trimmed by 5 bases and J by 3 bases, 7 bases remained unmatched. CDR1 and CDR2 (germline): PRHDT, FYEKMQ (reference sequence). The CDR3 is 14 residues long.

CDR3 bases: TGTGCTAGTGGTTTGGAGGAGTTAAGTGAGCAGTTCTTC. This sequence encodes CASGLEELSEQFF. The chain couples TRBV12-5 to TRBJ2-1, with D unresolved. The CDR3 loop spans 13 amino acids. V was pared by 1 base and J by 9 bases, with 10 bases between. CDR1 and CDR2 from the germline V gene are LGHNT and FRNRAP.

This rearrangement joins TRBV10-3 to TRBJ2-7; 7 nucleotides agree with TRBD1. The V gene end was trimmed by 4 bases and the J gene end by 6 bases; junction bases not matched to a gene: 9. The CDR3 contains 14 residues. Germline assignment: CDR1 ENHRY and CDR2 SYGVKD. CDR3 amino acids: CAISADRVMAEQYF. The CDR3 region has the DNA TGTGCCATCAGTGCTGACAGGGTGATGGCCGAGCAGTACTTC.

This clone has only a few counts. This chain connects TRBV11-1 to TRBJ2-6, with D unclear. The CDR3 extends over 15 amino acids. Germline V CDR1 and CDR2: SGHAT, FQDESV (reference sequence). With 1 base removed from V and 4 bases from J, the gap between germline ends came to 8 bases. The CDR3 DNA reads TGTGCCAGCAGCTTAGACCAGAACGGGGCCAACGTCCTGACTTTC. Translating it yields CASSLDQNGANVLTF.

The chain is built from TRBV10-3 and TRBJ1-1, with TRBD1 identical over 10 bases. There are 12 residues in the CDR3. Per the germline V gene, CDR1 is ENHRY and CDR2 is SYGVKD. V trimming: 10 bases; J trimming: 3 bases; junction bases outside the gene matches: 2. CDR3 amino acids: CANGQGDTEAFF. Here the CDR3 DNA reads TGTGCCAACGGACAGGGGGACACTGAAGCTTTCTTT.

The chain links TRBV6-5 to TRBJ2-7; TRBD1 matches 10 bases. V was clipped by 6 bases and J by 5 bases; unmatched bases: 7. Germline CDR1 and CDR2: MNHEY and SVGAGI. This CDR3 contains 14 residues. The CDR3 loop reads CASRPTGTGDEQYF. CDR3 DNA sequence: TGTGCCAGCAGACCCACCGGGACAGGGGACGAGCAGTACTTC.

CDR3 nucleotides: TGTGCCAGCAGTCCCACGAGGGTTAGCAATCAGCCCCAGCATTTT. It yields the protein CASSPTRVSNQPQHF. The chain links TRBV6-5 to TRBJ1-5; D not resolved. The CDR3 is 15 residues long. V lost 5 bases and J lost 0, with 11 bases in between. Germline V gene data show CDR1 as MNHEY and CDR2 as SVGAGI.

This clone appeared once. The chain is built from TRBV30 and TRBJ2-5; TRBD2 agrees at 7 bases. TRBJ2-7 explains the end of the DNA better; the J call may be wrong. CDR1 and CDR2 (germline): GTSNPN, SVGIG (reference sequence). This CDR3 comprises 14 residues. The CDR3 is CAWSSGLVNGEQYF. The CDR3 region has the DNA TGTGCCTGGTCTTCCGGACTAGTCAACGGCGAGCAGTACTTC.

This chain uses TRBV4-2 with TRBJ1-2; 11 bases agree with TRBD1. Germline CDR1 is LGHNA and CDR2 is YNFKEQ. Trimming cost V 1 base and J 5 bases; bases outside gene matches: 6. The CDR3 has 16 amino acids. The CDR3 protein is CASSQVGDRGLYGYTF. The CDR3 DNA is TGTGCCAGCAGCCAAGTAGGGGACAGGGGGTTGTATGGCTACACCTTC.

The chain uses TRBV19 and TRBJ1-1, with D maybe TRBD1 (5 bases). The CDR3 loop spans 14 amino acids. V shed 5 bases and J shed 4 bases, with 14 bases lying between them. Germline V gene lookup returns CDR1 LNHDA and CDR2 SQIVND (reference sequence). CDR3 bases: TGTGCCAGTAGTCTCCCGGGGGTGGGCACTGAAGCTTTCTTT. Translation gives CASSLPGVGTEAFF. Based on the CDR3 plus reference TRBV19 and TRBJ1-1, the full variable domain is DGGITQSPKYLFRKEGQNVTLSCEQNLNHDAMYWYRQDPGQGLRLIYYSQIVNDFQKGDIAEGYSVSREKKESFPLTVTSAQKNPTAFYLCASSLPGVGTEAFFGQGTRLTVV.

The chain carries TRBV5-1 and TRBJ2-7; 7 nucleotides match TRBD1. Unmatched junction bases numbered 11, after V lost 4 bases and J lost 1 base. The CDR3 spans 16 residues. The germline V gene encodes CDR1 SGHRS and CDR2 YFSETQ. The CDR3 loop reads CASSPSRDRLSYEQYF. CDR3 DNA: TGCGCCAGCAGCCCGAGTAGGGACAGACTATCCTACGAGCAGTACTTC.

The genes are TRBV19 and TRBJ2-7; TRBD1 matches 8 bases. The CDR3 runs to 14 residues. In germline, CDR1 is LNHDA, CDR2 SQIVND (reference sequence). V dropped 5 bases and J dropped 1; count of bases not matched to a gene: 4. CDR3 amino acids: CASSSGQGSYEQYF. The CDR3 DNA reads TGTGCCAGTAGTTCAGGACAGGGATCCTACGAGCAGTACTTC.

Only a few counts were recorded for this clone. The chain has TRBV4-2 and TRBJ1-5; TRBD1 is a possible D gene (6 bases). Germline lookup yields CDR1 LGHNA and CDR2 YNFKEQ. V was cut by 1 base and J by 4 bases, with 8 bases left in between. The CDR3 length is 14 residues. The CDR3 sequence is CASSQARGNQPQHF. The DNA of the CDR3 is TGTGCCAGCAGCCAAGCCAGGGGAAATCAGCCCCAGCATTTT.

The chain joins TRBV28 to TRBJ2-7; possible D gene TRBD1, 6 bases. From germline, CDR1 is MDHEN and CDR2 SYDVKM. The CDR3 spans 14 residues. V lost 5 bases to trimming and J lost 2 bases, with 13 bases between them. The CDR3 loop reads CASSPHGQPYEQYF. The DNA of the CDR3 is TGTGCCAGCAGTCCACACGGACAGCCCTACGAGCAGTACTTC.

This clone was counted once. CDR3 sequence (DNA): TGTGCCAGCCGGGGTTTTTCGAACACTGAAGCTTTCTTT. Its translation is CASRGFSNTEAFF. The chain recombines TRBV6-5 with TRBJ1-1; D ambiguous. Germline CDR1 MNHEY, CDR2 SVGAGI. This CDR3 contains 13 residues. Deletions cut 8 bases from V and 1 base from J, with 11 bases between.

This clone showed up just once. The V call is TRBV9, the J call TRBJ1-2; D ambiguous. V lost 0 bases and J lost 4, with 13 bases in between. The CDR3 totals 15 residues. Germline V lookup: CDR1 SGDLS, CDR2 YYNGEE. This chain's CDR3 is CASSVAGGNLYGYTF. The DNA for the CDR3 is TGTGCCAGCAGCGTAGCTGGAGGGAACCTCTATGGCTACACCTTC. The full variable domain, its missing parts supplied by reference TRBV9 and TRBJ1-2, is DSGVTQTPKHLITATGQRVTLRCSPRSGDLSVYWYQQSLDQGLQFLIQYYNGEERAKGNILERFSAQQFPDLHSELNLSSLELGDSALYFCASSVAGGNLYGYTFGSGTRLTVV.

This clone was detected once. V usage is TRBV18 and J usage is TRBJ2-1; TRBD1 matches at 9 bases. Germline V gene data show CDR1 as KGHSH and CDR2 as LQKENI. Trimming removed 0 bases from V and 4 bases from J; junction bases left unmatched: 1. CDR3 length: 15 residues. Here the CDR3 DNA reads TGTGCCAGCTCACCACCGGGACAGGGTTACAATGAGCAGTTCTTC. Its translation is CASSPPGQGYNEQFF.

The chain is built from TRBV7-9 and TRBJ2-3, with TRBD2 matching 11 bases. Looked up from germline, CDR1 is SEHNR and CDR2 is FQNEAQ (reference sequence). This CDR3 is built from 17 residues. Losses at the gene ends were 3 bases for V and 0 bases for J; bases not matched to a gene: 5. CDR3 DNA: TGTGCCAGCAGCTTCGGGACTAGCGGTCCTAGCACAGATACGCAGTATTTT. It codes for CASSFGTSGPSTDTQYF.

This clone was seen just once. The chain joins TRBV5-4 to TRBJ2-2; possibly TRBD2 for D (5 bases). The CDR3 sequence is 17 residues long. Trimming left V 3 bases short and J 5 bases short, with 20 bases between. Per the germline V gene, CDR1 is SGHNT and CDR2 is YYREEE (reference sequence). The CDR3 is CASSSASGAPGTGELFF. The CDR3 nucleotides are TGTGCCAGCAGCTCGGCGTCGGGCGCCCCGGGGACCGGGGAGCTGTTTTTT.

This CDR3 is CASSGPSGSGYEQYF. In DNA, the CDR3 is TGTGCCAGCAGTGGCCCTAGCGGGAGTGGGTACGAGCAGTACTTC. The rearrangement links TRBV28 to TRBJ2-5; TRBD2 aligns across 10 bases. The J call may be in error: the DNA end matches TRBJ2-7 better. The CDR3 spans 15 residues. Germline V gene data show CDR1 as MDHEN and CDR2 as SYDVKM.